One sample yielded the 8 T cell receptor beta chains listed below, sequenced in a study of HIV-infected children after antiretroviral therapy interruption. A 3' RACE protocol on RNA, with unique molecular identifiers, produced the TCR library. Via MiXCR, TCRdb re-called the 3' RACE reads, giving one row per CDR3 protein. The sample has more than 75,000 distinct CDR3 sequences, around 6.9% seen once. The treatment denotes: PENTA 11 planned treatment interruption arm or continuous ART arm. The starting material was CD45RA+ CD4+ T cells from PBMCs, pooled from several time points, obtained from a donor given antiretroviral therapy, either interrupted or continuous. Regarding subset: naive CD4+ CD45RA+ CD45RO- T cells. The receptors originated from a pool of human donors with HIV.

In its sample, this clonotype was seen many times. J is TRBJ1-6 and V is TRBV28; D remains ambiguous. Trimming left V 1 base short and J 0 bases short, with 10 bases between. Germline V gives CDR1 MDHEN, CDR2 SYDVKM. This CDR3 has 17 residues. CDR3 nucleotide sequence: TGTGCCAGCAGTTTATTCAAAGAAAGCTCCTATAATTCACCCCTCCACTTT. Its protein is CASSLFKESSYNSPLHF.

This clonotype showed up just a few times. This chain uses TRBV25-1 with TRBJ2-5; possible D gene TRBD1, 5 bases. The CDR3 extends over 15 amino acids. Germline CDR1 MGHDK, CDR2 SYGVNS. Trimming cost V 1 base and J 0 bases, with 9 bases left between them. CDR3 amino acids: CASSEWKGYQETQYF. The CDR3 nucleotides are TGTGCCAGCAGTGAATGGAAGGGGTACCAAGAGACCCAGTACTTC.

This clonotype was seen ten or more times. The chain has TRBV28 and TRBJ2-1; a weak D match, TRBD2 (6 bases). The CDR3 runs to 15 residues. CDR1 is MDHEN and CDR2 is SYDVKM in the germline V gene. Trimming took off 3 bases at V and 2 bases at J, with 11 bases between the two ends. The CDR3 bases are TGTGCCAGCAGTTTGAGACGCGGGGCCTACAATGAGCAGTTCTTC. It specifies CASSLRRGAYNEQFF.

Of note for this clonotype: Possible read error: a much larger clone is one base away. The rearrangement joins TRBV19 to TRBJ1-5, with unresolved D. This CDR3 has 13 amino acids. In germline, CDR1 is LNHDA, CDR2 SQIVND (reference sequence). The DNA for the CDR3 is TGTGCCAGTAGTATTGGAGGGATTCAGTCCCAGCATTTT. Amino acid sequence: CASSIGGIQSQHF.

This clonotype was detected only a few times. V is TRBV11-1 and J is TRBJ2-7, with D possibly TRBD2 on 5 matching bases. V dropped 5 bases and J dropped 2 bases, with 13 bases sitting between them. This CDR3 has 14 amino acids. Germline CDR1 is SGHAT and CDR2 is FQDESV (reference sequence). The CDR3 is CASSTQRLPYEQYF. Here the CDR3 DNA reads TGTGCCAGCAGCACCCAGCGGCTACCCTACGAGCAGTACTTC.

The gene calls are TRBV4-2 and TRBJ2-1; 11 bases fit TRBD2. The CDR3 has 15 amino acids. Germline V gene lookup returns CDR1 LGHNA and CDR2 YNFKEQ. The V gene end was trimmed by 3 bases and the J gene end by 6 bases; junction bases not matched to a gene: 4. This CDR3 is CASSQGTSGLNEQFF. In DNA form, the CDR3 reads TGTGCCAGCAGCCAGGGGACTAGCGGTCTCAATGAGCAGTTCTTC.

The genes are TRBV12-3 or TRBV12-4 and TRBJ2-2, with 10 bases aligning to TRBD2. The CDR3 sequence is 18 residues long. Trimming cost V 4 bases and J 4 bases; bases outside gene matches: 12. The CDR3 reads CASSYPLTSGDLTGELFF. The CDR3 nucleotides are TGTGCCAGCAGTTATCCCCTCACTAGCGGGGACCTCACCGGGGAGCTGTTTTTT.

In this sample, this clonotype turned up many times. The chain recombines TRBV19 with TRBJ2-3; no clear D. Germline loops: CDR1 LNHDA, CDR2 SQIVND (reference sequence). The CDR3 runs 14 residues. Deletions cut 7 bases from V and 4 bases from J, with 15 bases between. The CDR3 region has the DNA TGTGCCAGTACCACCTCCGTGGTGTCAGATACGCAGTATTTT. This translates into CASTTSVVSDTQYF.